The TCR beta chain under discussion was sequenced for a study of T cell responses to AZD1222 COVID-19 vaccine. Study outcomes and limitations: Samples come after the peak T cell response, not at day 14. The donor cohort was predominantly white British with a female majority, and clonal diversity may have been underestimated.

Regarding this clone: Its specificity is unknown.

The V end lost 5 bases, the J end lost 2 bases, and 11 bases lay between the germline ends. The CDR3 runs to 14 residues. Germline lookup yields CDR1 SGHRS and CDR2 YFSETQ. Using immunoSEQ multiplex PCR, the repertoire was profiled, and TCRdb retains in-frame clones only, with some absent. The data hold about 180,000 clones, with approximately 92% observed a single time. The sequence derives from an adult in good health. The starting material was peripheral blood, obtained on day 0 of AZD1222 vaccination. The V and J genes are TRBV5-1 and TRBJ2-1, with D possibly matching TRBD2 (6 bases). The CDR3 bases are TGCGCCAGCAGTGGGGGACTGACCTACAATGAGCAGTTCTTC. Protein: CASSGGLTYNEQFF.